The rows below give T cell receptor beta chains drawn from one sample of a study of cytomegalovirus exposure and HLA in healthy donors. The assay was immunoSEQ multiplex PCR, and TCRdb's table has in-frame clones only and misses some. The data hold tens of thousands of clones, with around 73% observed a single time. Sequenced input: PBMCs. The receptors were gathered from a woman in her twenties or thirties in good health and CMV-seronegative. Each CDR3 is given with its conserved first and last residue. D genes are given only for firm matches. Size is stated for part of the rows, as once, few or many counts, or as a class when the clone is expanded.

>TRBV28|TRBJ1-1|.|.
TGTGCCAGCACTAGGGGGGGGATTTTTGCCACTGAAGCTTTCTTT
CASTRGGIFATEAFF
>TRBV19|TRBJ1-1|few|.
TGTGCCAGTACCTCCAGGGGTCTCGGCACTGAAGCTTTCTTT
CASTSRGLGTEAFF
>TRBV30|TRBJ1-4|once|.
TGTGCCTGGAGTCCGGGAAGGGTAGGTGAAAAACTGTTTTTT
CAWSPGRVGEKLFF
>TRBV5-1|TRBJ1-4|.|.
TGCGCCAGCAGCTGGAATACAGGGCTATCTGAAAAACTGTTTTTT
CASSWNTGLSEKLFF
>TRBV28|TRBJ1-1|.|.
TGTGCCAGCAGTTTTAACAGGGAAAGAATGAACACTGAAGCTTTCTTT
CASSFNRERMNTEAFF
>TRBV2|TRBJ1-1|.|.
TGTGCCAGCAGTGAAGCGCGTCGCCTGAACACTGAAGCTTTCTTT
CASSEARRLNTEAFF
>TRBV7-9|TRBJ2-2|few|TRBD1
TGTGCCAGCGGGACAGAGCGCGACACCGGGGAGCTGTTTTTT
CASGTERDTGELFF
>TRBV2|TRBJ1-1|.|.
TGTGCCAGCAGAAAACGGAGGAACACTGAAGCTTTCTTT
CASRKRRNTEAFF
>TRBV6-5|TRBJ2-7|few|TRBD2
TGTGCCAGCAGTTACTCGGCACTAGCGGGAGCCGAGCAGTACTTC
CASSYSALAGAEQYF
>TRBV4-1|TRBJ2-7|once|TRBD2
TGCGCCAGCAGCCAACTCCCCGGACTAGCGGACGATTCTCAGTACTTC
CASSQLPGLADDSQYF
>TRBV2|TRBJ1-1|.|.
TGTGCCAGCAGTGAAGGGTCTCGAGGTGAAGCTTTCTTT
CASSEGSRGEAFF
>TRBV7-8|TRBJ2-7|once|TRBD2
TGTGCCAGCAGCACTGGGACTAGCGGGCCCTACGAGCAGTACTTC
CASSTGTSGPYEQYF
>TRBV29-1|TRBJ1-2|.|.
TGCAGCGTTGAAGACGGAACAGGATCCTATGGCTACACCTTC
CSVEDGTGSYGYTF
>TRBV18|TRBJ1-2|.|TRBD1
TGTGCCAGCTCACCGGGACAGGGGGCTTCTGGCTACACCTTC
CASSPGQGASGYTF
>TRBV6-5|TRBJ2-5|.|.
TGTGCCAGCAGTTACGCCCGGCCCCCTGAGGGGACCCAGTACTTC
CASSYARPPEGTQYF
>TRBV9|TRBJ2-2|.|.
TGTGCCAGCAGCCCCCAGTCGAGGGGGGAGCTGTTTTTT
CASSPQSRGELFF
>TRBV6-1|TRBJ2-2|.|TRBD2
TGTGCCAGCCGTGCGCTGAGCGGGGGAAACACCGGGGAGCTGTTTTTT
CASRALSGGNTGELFF
>TRBV5-1|TRBJ2-7|.|TRBD2
TGCGCCAGCAGCTGGGGGACTAGCGGGAGGGCCTCTTACGAGCAGTACTTC
CASSWGTSGRASYEQYF
>TRBV5-1|TRBJ1-1|.|.
TGCGCCAGCAGCCCTCTTCAGGGGAACACTGAAGCTTTCTTT
CASSPLQGNTEAFF
>TRBV6-1|TRBJ1-1|.|.
TGTGCCAGCACGCGGCTGAACACTGAAGCTTTCTTT
CASTRLNTEAFF
>TRBV6-5|TRBJ2-7|.|TRBD1
TGTGCCAGCAGACTTTCCGGGACAGGGCCCTACGAGCAGTACTTC
CASRLSGTGPYEQYF
>TRBV11-2|TRBJ2-7|once|TRBD1
TGTGCCAGCAGCTCCCCGGTACAGGGGCTCTACGAGCAGTACTTC
CASSSPVQGLYEQYF
>TRBV9|TRBJ2-1|.|.
TGTGCCAGCAGCGTAGGACCCCGGAGGGGGCCATACAATGAGCAGTTCTTC
CASSVGPRRGPYNEQFF
>TRBV28|TRBJ1-2|.|.
TGTTGTGCGGGGAGCTATGGCTACACCTTC
CCAGSYGYTF
>TRBV9|TRBJ2-5|few|TRBD2
TGTGCCAGCAGCTTGGGACTAGCGGTCCAAGAGACCCAGTACTTC
CASSLGLAVQETQYF
>TRBV5-1|TRBJ2-5|.|.
TGCGCCAGCAGCAGCACAGGGATGGAGACCCAGTACTTC
CASSSTGMETQYF
>TRBV19|TRBJ1-1|.|.
TGTGCCAGTGCCAGGGGAAGGGGAGCTTTCTTT
CASARGRGAFF
>TRBV15|TRBJ2-5|.|.
TGTGCCACCAGCAGAGATTATGGGGGAGGCATTAGTGGAGAGACCCAGTACTTC
CATSRDYGGGISGETQYF
>TRBV14|TRBJ1-1|.|TRBD1
TGTGCCAGCAGCCCCCCCGGACAGGTTTATGCTGAAGCTTTCTTT
CASSPPGQVYAEAFF
>TRBV5-1|TRBJ2-5|.|.
TGCGCCAGCAGCTTGGCTGATGGGGACATTCAAGAGACCCAGTACTTC
CASSLADGDIQETQYF
>TRBV6-1|TRBJ2-7|.|.
TGTGCCAGCAGTGAAGCTCTCGAGGCCCACTACGAGCAGTACTTC
CASSEALEAHYEQYF
>TRBV14|TRBJ2-7|.|.
TGTGCCAGCGGTAGGGAGTACGAGCAGTACTTC
CASGREYEQYF
>TRBV6-1|TRBJ1-5|.|TRBD1
TGTGCCAGCAGTGACTATTGGGGCAGGGACAGGACACATAGCAATCAGCCCCAGCATTTT
CASSDYWGRDRTHSNQPQHF
>TRBV7-9|TRBJ2-2|few|.
TGTGCCAGCAGCTTAGCCGGGGGAGGAGGGGAGCTGTTTTTT
CASSLAGGGGELFF
>TRBV28|TRBJ1-1|once|.
TGTGCCAGCAGTTTTAGTTGGACAGACACGAACACTGAAGCTTTCTTT
CASSFSWTDTNTEAFF
>TRBV5-8|TRBJ1-1|.|.
TGTGCCAGCAGCTTCAGACAGGAGGCTTTCTTT
CASSFRQEAFF
>TRBV30|TRBJ1-5|.|.
TGTGCCTGGAGTGTACTAGGAGGGTACATCTGTTATCAGCCCCAGCATTTT
CAWSVLGGYICYQPQHF
>TRBV7-9|TRBJ1-1|.|TRBD1
TGTGCCAGCAGCTTAGCGCAGGGGGACTACACTGAAGCTTTCTTT
CASSLAQGDYTEAFF
>TRBV19|TRBJ1-2|.|.
TGTGCCAGTGGTCCGGATCCTGGAGGCTATGGCTACACCTTC
CASGPDPGGYGYTF